This TCR beta chain was sequenced during a study of blood T cell repertoires in COVID-19. The overall study: From T cells, B-cell-depleted T cells, or PBMCs came the material, which was cDNA or gDNA.

Original methodology: Reference gene primer amplification gave nucleated cell count estimates. Assay: immunoSEQ multiplex PCR; the TCRdb copy retains only in-frame clones and omits some. The V and J calls and clone size come from that table; D and trimming were worked out from the DNA. The data show more than 45,000 clones, about 81% seen once. In germline, CDR1 is SGHRS, CDR2 YFSETQ. This CDR3 contains 16 residues. The germline V and J ends were trimmed by 4 bases and 0 bases, with 13 bases remaining between them. The rearrangement uses TRBV5-1 and TRBJ2-2, with D possibly matching TRBD1 (5 bases). The sequence derives from a woman aged 60-75 years with acute or convalescent COVID-19. The sample was peripheral blood. The CDR3 DNA reads as TGCGCCAGCAGCCAGGGCGGTACTACGAACACCGGGGAGCTGTTTTTT. Translating gives CASSQGGTTNTGELFF.